The 26 T cell receptor beta chains reported below all come from one sample, sequenced in a study of response to subunit inactivated influenza vaccine listed by TCRdb under 2018. Receptor libraries were prepared by RT-PCR. Sequencing relied on an Illumina HiSeq 2500. Using fastp trimming at Q25 and MiXCR clonotype assembly, TCRdb reanalyzed the public sequencing data and kept in-frame beta chains. Duplicate CDR3 protein sequences are folded into a single record with the most common DNA and genes. The sample has over 300,000 distinct CDR3 sequences on record, 21% of them singletons. The ten top clones hold 10% of the sample. The sequences come from PBMCs from blood, collected less than 22 months after vaccination. These receptors originate from a man aged 50 to 69 who received an inactivated influenza vaccine. Donor details come from another sample of the same person, matched by shared clones.

This clonotype came up a few times. V usage is TRBV10-3 and J usage is TRBJ1-4; weak D call: TRBD1 (5 bases). The CDR3 runs to 14 residues. Per germline, CDR1 ENHRY and CDR2 SYGVKD. Trimming pared 2 bases from V and 7 bases from J, leaving 11 bases between. CDR3 loop: CAISEQGEGEKLFF. The CDR3 region has the DNA TGTGCCATCAGTGAGCAAGGGGAAGGTGAAAAACTGTTTTTT.

This clonotype was seen more than once but under ten times. The chain is built from TRBV6-5 and TRBJ1-1; D remains ambiguous. From germline, CDR1 is MNHEY and CDR2 SVGAGI. Deletions cut 5 bases from V and 3 bases from J, with 13 bases between. The CDR3 length is 14 residues. CDR3 region: CASSLEQRHTEAFF. CDR3 bases: TGTGCCAGCAGTCTCGAACAGCGTCACACTGAAGCTTTCTTT.

The J gene is TRBJ1-2, the V gene TRBV28, with a tentative D call TRBD1 (5 bases). V was trimmed by 7 bases and J by 4 bases, leaving 13 bases between them. Germline V gene lookup returns CDR1 MDHEN and CDR2 SYDVKM. CDR3 length: 13 amino acids. CDR3 coding DNA: TGTGCCAGCATGGAGGGGCTCACCTATGGCTACACCTTC. It translates to CASMEGLTYGYTF.

This clonotype has only a few counts. This chain links TRBV3-1 with TRBJ2-2; 9 nucleotides line up with TRBD1. V shed 4 bases and J 2 bases; nucleotides not matched to a gene: 5. Germline lookup yields CDR1 LGHDT and CDR2 YNNKEL (reference sequence). CDR3 size: 16 residues. CDR3 nucleotide sequence: TGTGCCAGCAGCCCCTCGGGACAGGGAAACACCGGGGAGCTGTTTTTT. This sequence encodes CASSPSGQGNTGELFF.

This clonotype was recorded a few times. The genes are TRBV28 and TRBJ1-2; D is uncertain. Germline V gene lookup returns CDR1 MDHEN and CDR2 SYDVKM. This CDR3 spans 12 amino acids. Between the trimmed V and J ends, which lost 8 bases and 2 bases, there was a span of 9 bases. The CDR3 reads CASATRNYGYTF. The DNA of the CDR3 is TGTGCCAGCGCGACAAGAAACTATGGCTACACCTTC.

This clonotype was picked up many times. This rearrangement joins TRBV15 to TRBJ2-2; 9 bases fit TRBD1. The V segment lost 0 bases and the J segment 4 bases; nucleotides outside the gene matches: 6. This CDR3 is 17 amino acids long. The germline CDR1 and CDR2 sequences are LNHNV and YYDKDF (reference sequence). In DNA form, the CDR3 reads TGTGCCACCAGCAGAGATAGGGGGACAGGGCCCACCGGGGAGCTGTTTTTT. Encoded protein: CATSRDRGTGPTGELFF.

J is TRBJ2-1 and V is TRBV4-1; 7 bases align to TRBD2. V was clipped by 4 bases and J by 2 bases; unmatched bases: 5. This CDR3 has 15 amino acids. Looked up from germline, CDR1 is MGHRA and CDR2 is YSYEKL. The CDR3 loop is CASSLSGNAYNEQFF. As DNA, the CDR3 is TGCGCCAGCAGCCTAAGCGGGAACGCCTACAATGAGCAGTTCTTC.

This clonotype occurred many times. This sequence joins TRBV5-1 and TRBJ1-3; D is uncertain. The CDR3 extends over 15 amino acids. V was shortened by 1 base and J by 1 base, with 9 bases between the two germline ends. Germline CDR1 reads SGHRS; CDR2 reads YFSETQ. The CDR3 region is CASSLSSGSGNTIYF. In DNA, the CDR3 is TGCGCCAGCAGCTTGTCATCAGGTTCTGGAAACACCATATATTTT.

J is TRBJ2-7 and V is TRBV7-9; 9 bases map to TRBD2. The CDR3 consists of 14 residues. The V gene's germline CDR1 is SEHNR and CDR2 FQNEAQ (reference sequence). V gave up 5 bases and J gave up 1 base; unmatched junction bases: 3. CDR3 sequence reads: CASSLSGGSYEQYF. In DNA form, the CDR3 reads TGTGCCAGCAGCCTTAGCGGGGGATCCTACGAGCAGTACTTC. Variable domain in full (rest from reference TRBV7-9 and TRBJ2-7): DTGVSQNPRHKITKRGQNVTFRCDPISEHNRLYWYRQTLGQGPEFLTYFQNEAQLEKSRLLSDRFSAERPKGSFSTLEIQRTEQGDSAMYLCASSLSGGSYEQYFGPGTRLTVT.

This clonotype was counted between two and nine times. V gene TRBV21-1 combines with J gene TRBJ2-7. TRBV21-1 is marked as a pseudogene. This CDR3 comprises 13 residues. CDR3 nucleotide sequence: TGTGCCAGTCCACAAATCGACCCCTACGAGCAGTACTTC. Translated: CASPQIDPYEQYF.

The sample holds many counts of this clonotype. The V call is TRBV12-3 or TRBV12-4, the J call TRBJ1-5; TRBD1 is a possible D gene (6 bases). V was shortened by 7 bases and J by 0 bases, with 13 bases between the two germline ends. CDR3 length: 15 amino acids. CDR3 nucleotides: TGTGCCAGCACGGACAGTTTCGATAGCAATCAGCCCCAGCATTTT. Translation gives CASTDSFDSNQPQHF.

The V gene is TRBV4-3, the J gene TRBJ2-3, with 9 bases fitting TRBD2. V dropped 0 bases and J dropped 6; count of bases not matched to a gene: 7. The CDR3 has 16 residues. From germline, CDR1 is LGHNA and CDR2 YSLEER. The CDR3 bases are TGCGCCAGCAGCCAAGATTGGCTAGCGGGAACGGATACGCAGTATTTT. As protein: CASSQDWLAGTDTQYF.

CDR3 sequence reads: CSAPQGPGQPQHF. CDR3 DNA sequence: TGCAGTGCTCCCCAGGGGCCAGGTCAGCCCCAGCATTTT. The rearrangement joins TRBV20-1 to TRBJ1-5; weak D call: TRBD1 (6 bases). Germline V gene sequence: CDR1 DFQATT, CDR2 SNEGSKA (reference sequence). V was pared by 5 bases and J by 6 bases, with 14 bases between. CDR3 length: 13 residues.

This clonotype was seen repeatedly, ten times or more. This chain links TRBV28 with TRBJ2-2, with no clear D. This CDR3 contains 15 residues. Looked up from germline, CDR1 is MDHEN and CDR2 is SYDVKM. Deletions cut 3 bases from V and 1 base from J, with 9 bases between. CDR3 protein: CASSLAGLNTGELFF. CDR3 DNA: TGTGCCAGCAGTTTGGCAGGCCTGAACACCGGGGAGCTGTTTTTT. Drawing the rest from reference TRBV28 and TRBJ2-2, the complete variable domain is DVKVTQSSRYLVKRTGEKVFLECVQDMDHENMFWYRQDPGLGLRLIYFSYDVKMKEKGDIPEGYSVSREKKERFSLILESASTNQTSMYLCASSLAGLNTGELFFGEGSRLTVL.

The rearrangement uses TRBV4-3 and TRBJ1-3; no definite D call. This CDR3 has 16 amino acids. With 0 bases removed from V and 0 bases from J, the gap between germline ends came to 9 bases. CDR1 is LGHNA and CDR2 is YSLEER in the germline V gene. The CDR3 region is CASSQETALSGNTIYF. CDR3 coding DNA: TGCGCCAGCAGCCAAGAAACCGCGCTCTCTGGAAACACCATATATTTT.

J is TRBJ1-2 and V is TRBV6-5; D is unresolved. Germline assignment: CDR1 MNHEY and CDR2 SVGAGI. Trimming shortened V by 2 bases and J by 2 bases, and 9 bases separated the two germline ends. This CDR3 comprises 14 residues. The CDR3 spells CASSYAHENYGYTF. The CDR3 DNA reads TGTGCCAGCAGTTACGCGCACGAGAACTATGGCTACACCTTC.

The V call is TRBV3-1, the J call TRBJ1-2, with a weak D call TRBD1 (5 bases). The CDR3 has 13 residues. Germline V gives CDR1 LGHDT, CDR2 YNNKEL (reference sequence). The V and J ends lost 2 bases and 4 bases respectively, with 8 bases between them. Here the CDR3 reads CASSQPGGYGYTF. In nucleotides, the CDR3 is TGTGCCAGCAGCCAACCTGGGGGCTATGGCTACACCTTC.

The V call is TRBV5-1, the J call TRBJ1-1; no definite D call. V lost 4 bases and J 2 bases, leaving 9 bases between the germline ends. This CDR3 comprises 13 residues. Germline values: CDR1 SGHRS, CDR2 YFSETQ. In DNA, the CDR3 is TGCGCCAGCAGCACGTCGGACAACACTGAAGCTTTCTTT. Encoded protein: CASSTSDNTEAFF.

This clonotype was counted between two and nine times. J is TRBJ1-2 and V is TRBV12-3 or TRBV12-4; 9 bases agree with TRBD1. Trimming cost V 6 bases and J 7 bases; bases outside gene matches: 6. The CDR3 totals 13 residues. The CDR3 sequence is CASSQRTGAGYTF. CDR3 sequence (DNA): TGTGCCAGCAGCCAAAGGACAGGGGCTGGCTACACCTTC.

The rearrangement joins TRBV30 to TRBJ1-2; no firm D call. Germline CDR1 and CDR2: GTSNPN and SVGIG (reference sequence). V was clipped by 4 bases and J by 4 bases, with 16 bases between them. The CDR3 contains 14 residues. DNA for the CDR3: TGTGCCTGGACAGCCCGCGCATCTTTCTATGGCTACACCTTC. Translation: CAWTARASFYGYTF.

This chain uses TRBV6-2 or TRBV6-3 with TRBJ1-5; D remains unclear. Trimming removed 2 bases at V and 0 bases at J, with 11 bases between. This CDR3 is 16 amino acids long. CDR1 MNHEY and CDR2 SVGEGT come from the germline V gene. CDR3 nucleotides: TGTGCCAGCAGTTACGGGAATGGGGATAGCAATCAGCCCCAGCATTTT. It translates to CASSYGNGDSNQPQHF.

Only a few counts were recorded for this clonotype. This chain uses TRBV28 with TRBJ2-1, with TRBD2 matching over 8 bases. The germline gives CDR1 MDHEN, CDR2 SYDVKM. This CDR3 comprises 14 residues. J was trimmed by 6 bases and V by 10 bases; bases with no gene match: 11. In DNA form, the CDR3 reads TGTGCCACCAGAAACGGGAGGGTAGGCAATGAGCAGTTCTTC. Its protein is CATRNGRVGNEQFF.

This clonotype was counted a few times. V is TRBV10-3 and J is TRBJ1-1; D is ambiguous. Trimming shortened V by 4 bases and J by 2 bases, and 8 bases separated the two germline ends. The length of the CDR3 is 13 residues. In germline, CDR1 is ENHRY, CDR2 SYGVKD. CDR3 bases: TGTGCCATCAGTGTGGCAGATAACACTGAAGCTTTCTTT. Protein product: CAISVADNTEAFF.

This sequence joins TRBV27 and TRBJ2-7; D may be TRBD2 (6 bases). Deletions cut 2 bases from V and 2 bases from J, with 13 bases between. The CDR3 length is 15 residues. The germline CDR1 and CDR2 sequences are MNHEY and SMNVEV (reference sequence). CDR3: CASSLKVGTPYEQYF. In nucleotides, the CDR3 is TGTGCCAGCAGTTTAAAGGTTGGGACTCCCTACGAGCAGTACTTC.

This clonotype was detected a few times. V and J are TRBV5-1 and TRBJ2-3; a possible D gene is TRBD2 (6 bases). CDR1 and CDR2 (germline): SGHRS, YFSETQ. With 4 bases removed from V and 0 bases from J, the gap between germline ends came to 15 bases. This CDR3 has 16 residues. The CDR3, as DNA: TGCGCCAGCAGCCGGCGGGGAACTGCTAGCACAGATACGCAGTATTTT. Residues: CASSRRGTASTDTQYF.

This clonotype turned up a few times. The chain combines TRBV5-6 with TRBJ1-1, with 8 bases lining up with TRBD1. This CDR3 is built from 16 residues. The V gene's germline CDR1 is SGHDT and CDR2 YYEEEE. The V segment lost 4 bases and the J segment 4 bases; nucleotides outside the gene matches: 12. The CDR3 coding sequence is TGTGCCAGCAGCCCCCGCCGGACAGGGAGGAGCACTGAAGCTTTCTTT. Residues: CASSPRRTGRSTEAFF.